This TCR beta chain was observed in a study of blood T cells in healthy people across ages (dated by TCRdb to about 2015). Study-wide context: In model experiments, template switching captured roughly one uniquely barcoded TCR beta cDNA molecule for every two T cells. The study analyzed two additional independent replicas of 1 million unique cDNA reads from the same blood draw for two donors, one aged 18 to 30 and one aged 80 or older. The donors were divided into four age groups: young (average approximately 17 years), middle-aged (about 39), aged (about 60) and long-lived (around 87). To track age-related changes in TCR beta repertoire diversity, the study relied on deep sequencing normalized with unique cDNA molecular identifiers. To avoid experimental bias, donors of different ages were spread randomly across the sequencing lanes.

The research as a whole found: The long-lived group showed more naive CD4+ T cells, fewer expanded clones and increased TCR diversity than the aged group, suggesting age selection. Bulk unsorted PBMC profiling prevented conclusive comparison of naive and antigen-experienced compartments. Estimates of total diversity based on one million sequenced T cells were considered lower bounds and underestimates. The CMV infection status of donors was not known, potentially confounding age-related changes in expanded clonotypes. As age increased, observed TCR beta diversity per million T cells dropped in a roughly linear way, and a significant reduction was already evident by age 40. The percentage of naive T cells measured by flow cytometry correlated strongly with observed TCR beta diversity.

Libraries were built with 5' RACE. Sequencing was carried out with an Illumina HiSeq 2500. A second PCR of roughly 7 to 11 cycles was performed with a sample-barcoded 5' primer and a J-beta primer mix. A template-switch 5' adaptor carrying 12 random nucleotides introduced a unique molecular identifier onto each TCR beta cDNA molecule. At least 3 million CDR3-containing paired-end reads were obtained from each sample. First-strand cDNA synthesis was performed from all RNA using the Mint cDNA synthesis kit, with priming by a TRBC-specific oligonucleotide. All cDNA was treated with uracil-DNA glycosylase and then went through a first 18-cycle PCR with the universal primers M1SS and BC2_uni_R. On the authors' methods: Each sample was normalized by randomly selecting 1 million high-quality reads, each carrying a distinct molecular identifier. Reads sharing molecular identifiers were discarded rather than binned into consensus sequences. MiTCR, with a Q25 quality threshold and the strictest error-elimination algorithm, was used for CDR3 identification, clonotype clustering and error correction. A nonparametric unseen species model using Euler transformation provided a lower-bound estimate of total TCR beta diversity. Starting from the raw public reads, TCRdb applied fastp trimming at Q25, assembled clones with MiXCR and retained in-frame beta chains. Here each entry gathers all rows of one CDR3 protein and keeps the most common genes and DNA. These V and J calls are TCRdb output, not the study's own analysis. The sample table shows about 780,000 distinct CDR3 sequences, and roughly 46% are seen once. 15% to 20% of the sample rests with the top ten.

This clonotype has only one observation. Its cognate antigen has yet to be identified. It has no much larger one-base neighbor in the sample; base qualities were not kept. A lone read is weak support. Systemically healthy Caucasian individuals from Russia, some 38 in total and aged roughly 6 to 90 years, were included as donors. Approximately 9.3 milliliters of peripheral blood were collected from each donor into EDTA-treated Vacutainer tubes. Ficoll-Paque density-gradient centrifugation was used to isolate PBMCs, with at least 6.5 million per sample. Total RNA was extracted from PBMCs with Trizol reagent, with at least 5 micrograms obtained per sample. The percentages of naive CD45RAhigh/CD27high T cells were determined by flow cytometry on a PBMC aliquot from every donor. Source material: blood. This receptor was obtained from a man of 80 years or more in good health.

The sequenced DNA is TGCAGCGCTAGTCTGGGACAAGCGGCTTTCTTT. Translated, this gives CSASLGQAAFF. The rearrangement joined TRBV29-1 to TRBJ1-1, with a tentative D gene TRBD1 over 6 matching bases. V is reduced by 7 bases and J by 11 bases, leaving a spacing of 17 bases between them. According to the germline V gene, CDR1 reads SQVTM and CDR2 reads ANQGSEA. The CDR3 holds 11 amino acids from the cysteine to the phenylalanine. Of all the DNA, just the CDR3 is kept, 33 bases in frame from base 1.